Listed here are 17 T cell receptor beta chains from one sample, sequenced in a study of blood T cells in healthy people across ages. Combining a sample-barcoded 5' primer with a J-beta primer mix, a second PCR ran for roughly 7 to 12 cycles. TCRdb itself ran the 5' RACE reads through MiXCR, one entry per CDR3 protein. The data show about 1.1 million distinct CDR3 sequences, with more than 30% seen just once and about an eighth held by the top ten. Sequencing was carried out using blood. The receptor source for this set is a man younger than 30 in good health.

The V call is TRBV5-6, the J call TRBJ1-1, with D hard to call. Trimming took off 0 bases at V and 8 bases at J, with 8 bases between the two ends. From germline, CDR1 is SGHDT and CDR2 YYEEEE. CDR3 length: 12 residues. The DNA for the CDR3 is TGTGCCAGCAGCTTGGCTTGGGGAGAAGCTTTCTTT. It is translated as CASSLAWGEAFF.

This clonotype was recorded many times. This chain links TRBV29-1 with TRBJ2-1; either TRBD1 or TRBD2 may supply D (5 bases each). Looked up from germline, CDR1 is SQVTM and CDR2 is ANQGSEA. The CDR3 covers 12 residues. V lost 7 bases and J lost 7, with 14 bases in between. CDR3 residues: CSAAQGGNEQFF. The CDR3 nucleotides are TGCAGCGCCGCCCAGGGCGGGAATGAGCAGTTCTTC.

V is TRBV7-2 and J is TRBJ2-7, with 8 bases that match TRBD2. The V segment lost 5 bases and the J segment 7 bases; nucleotides outside the gene matches: 13. Germline V gene sequence: CDR1 SGHTA, CDR2 FQGNSA. This CDR3 contains 15 residues. The CDR3 reads CASSPTSGSYNEQYF. The CDR3 DNA reads TGTGCCAGCAGCCCCACTAGCGGCTCCTACAATGAGCAGTACTTC. Combining the CDR3 with reference TRBV7-2 and TRBJ2-7 gives the whole variable domain GAGVSQSPSNKVTEKGKDVELRCDPISGHTALYWYRQSLGQGLEFLIYFQGNSAPDKSGLPSDRFSAERTGGSVSTLTIQRTQQEDSAVYLCASSPTSGSYNEQYFGPGTRLTVT.

This clonotype has a handful of counts. The rearrangement joins TRBV5-1 to TRBJ2-1; D is possibly TRBD2 (5 bases). V was pared by 0 bases and J by 10 bases, with 8 bases between. Germline values: CDR1 SGHRS, CDR2 YFSETQ. CDR3 length: 12 amino acids. The CDR3 DNA reads as TGCGCCAGCAGCTTGGGCGGGCAAGAGCAGTTCTTC. Translation: CASSLGGQEQFF. Together with reference TRBV5-1 and TRBJ2-1, the CDR3 gives the full variable domain: KAGVTQTPRYLIKTRGQQVTLSCSPISGHRSVSWYQQTPGQGLQFLFEYFSETQRNKGNFPGRFSGRQFSNSRSEMNVSTLELGDSALYLCASSLGGQEQFFGPGTRLTVL.

The CDR3 here is CASSGGGITSTDTQYF. CDR3 sequence (DNA): TGTGCCAGCAGCGGGGGCGGGATAACGTCCACAGATACGCAGTATTTT. This chain connects TRBV9 to TRBJ2-3, with a tentative D call TRBD2 (6 bases). The ends were cut back, 3 bases at V and 2 bases at J, with 16 bases in the middle. The CDR3 loop spans 16 amino acids. CDR1 is SGDLS and CDR2 is YYNGEE in the germline V gene.

The V call is TRBV6-2 or TRBV6-3, the J call TRBJ2-3, with TRBD2 matching 8 bases. Germline assignment: CDR1 MNHEY and CDR2 SVGEGT. With 0 bases clipped from V and 6 bases from J, the junction kept 8 bases outside the gene matches. The CDR3 spans 16 residues. CDR3 nucleotides: TGTGCCAGCAGTTACTCGGAGGGGACTAGAGTGGATACGCAGTATTTT. Protein product: CASSYSEGTRVDTQYF.

J is TRBJ2-5 and V is TRBV5-4; a weak D match, TRBD1 (6 bases). Between the trimmed V and J ends, which lost 4 bases and 0 bases, there was a span of 7 bases. CDR1 is SGHNT, CDR2 YYREEE, per germline (reference sequence). CDR3 length equals 13 residues. The CDR3 sequence is CASSGDNQETQYF. The CDR3 DNA reads TGTGCCAGCAGCGGGGACAACCAAGAGACCCAGTACTTC.

In the case of this clonotype: A much larger clone sits a single nucleotide away, making a read error possible. The chain couples TRBV13 to TRBJ1-5, with D uncertain. This CDR3 has 14 amino acids. The ends were cut back, 3 bases at V and 6 bases at J, with 12 bases in the middle. Germline CDR1 reads PRHDT; CDR2 reads FYEKMQ (reference sequence). The CDR3 DNA reads as TGTGCCAGCAGCTTCGCCAGAGTGGCTCAGCCCCAGCATTTT. This encodes CASSFARVAQPQHF.

The chain recombines TRBV7-2 with TRBJ1-1; no clear D. The CDR3 is 13 residues long. CDR1 is SGHTA and CDR2 is FQGNSA in the germline V gene. V was trimmed by 6 bases and J by 0 bases, leaving 8 bases between them. CDR3 protein: CASRRNLNTEAFF. The CDR3 region has the DNA TGTGCCAGCAGGCGGAATTTGAACACTGAAGCTTTCTTT. The whole variable domain, filled in from reference TRBV7-2 and TRBJ1-1, reads GAGVSQSPSNKVTEKGKDVELRCDPISGHTALYWYRQSLGQGLEFLIYFQGNSAPDKSGLPSDRFSAERTGGSVSTLTIQRTQQEDSAVYLCASRRNLNTEAFFGQGTRLTVV.

Concerning this clonotype itself: The germline gene is not matched at one end of the junction; a read error may be the cause. The V gene is TRBV3-1, the J gene TRBJ1-1; D is unresolved. The germline V gene encodes CDR1 LGHDT and CDR2 YNNKEL (reference sequence). This CDR3 spans 14 amino acids. CDR3 sequence: CASIQDLGVSKAFF. CDR3 bases: TGTGCCAGCATCCAAGATCTTGGTGTTTCAAAAGCTTTCTTT.

CDR3 coding DNA: TGTGCCAGCAGTGACGCTAGCCCAGTCATGGATACGCAGTATTTT. This gives the protein CASSDASPVMDTQYF. This chain connects TRBV2 to TRBJ2-3, with a weak D call TRBD2 (5 bases). The CDR3 loop spans 15 amino acids. Germline CDR1 and CDR2: SNHLY and FYNNEI. The V gene lost 3 bases and the J gene lost 6 bases, with 16 bases spanning the gap.

The chain recombines TRBV7-8 with TRBJ1-5; TRBD1 matches at 7 bases. CDR3 length equals 17 residues. Germline V gene data show CDR1 as SGHVS and CDR2 as FQNEAQ. V shed 5 bases and J 4 bases; nucleotides not matched to a gene: 14. The CDR3 DNA sequence: TGTGCCAGCAGCCGACAGGGAGCCCGGGTGATTAATCAGCCCCAGCATTTT. It encodes CASSRQGARVINQPQHF. The variable domain in full, completed from reference TRBV7-8 and TRBJ1-5, reads GAGVSQSPRYKVAKRGQDVALRCDPISGHVSLFWYQQALGQGPEFLTYFQNEAQLDKSGLPSDRFFAERPEGSVSTLKIQRTQQEDSAVYLCASSRQGARVINQPQHFGDGTRLSIL.

This chain links TRBV3-1 with TRBJ2-1; D perhaps matches TRBD1 (5 bases). CDR1 LGHDT and CDR2 YNNKEL come from the germline V gene (reference sequence). The V end lost 0 bases, the J end lost 8 bases, and 11 bases lay between the germline ends. The CDR3 contains 14 residues. The CDR3 coding sequence is TGTGCCAGCAGCCAAGACCACATAGGGGATGAGCAGTTCTTC. The encoded protein is CASSQDHIGDEQFF.

The chain employs TRBV10-3 and TRBJ2-1, with TRBD1 matching over 9 bases. The J call may be wrong; the DNA end is better matched by TRBJ2-7. The CDR3 spans 13 residues. CDR1 is ENHRY, CDR2 SYGVKD, per germline. The CDR3 region is CASWTGVYNEQYF. CDR3 DNA: TGTGCCAGCTGGACAGGGGTGTACAATGAGCAGTACTTC.

The chain employs TRBV5-1 and TRBJ1-1; D gene ambiguous. The CDR3 sequence is 12 residues long. The V and J ends lost 0 bases and 8 bases respectively, with 8 bases between them. Germline V gives CDR1 SGHRS, CDR2 YFSETQ. CDR3 loop: CASSLGGWEAFF. The CDR3 region has the DNA TGCGCCAGCAGCTTGGGAGGGTGGGAAGCTTTCTTT.

The chain carries TRBV6-6 and TRBJ2-3; possibly TRBD1 for D (6 bases). The CDR3 consists of 16 residues. The V and J ends lost 7 bases and 1 base respectively, with 18 bases between them. From germline, CDR1 is MNHNY and CDR2 SVGAGI (reference sequence). The CDR3 nucleotides are TGTGCCAGCATCTCGACCACCCGACAGGGCACAGATACGCAGTATTTT. Amino acids: CASISTTRQGTDTQYF.

This clonotype appeared many times. The CDR3 loop reads CSASTGQYSNQPQHF. CDR3 sequence (DNA): TGCAGTGCTAGCACAGGACAGTATAGCAATCAGCCCCAGCATTTT. The V gene is TRBV20-1, the J gene TRBJ1-5; tentative D call: TRBD1 (6 bases). V shed 3 bases and J shed 0 bases, with 12 bases lying between them. The CDR3 is 15 amino acids. Germline CDR1 is DFQATT and CDR2 is SNEGSKA (reference sequence).